Reported below is one T cell receptor beta chain. Trimming shortened V by 2 bases and J by 1 base, and 8 bases separated the two germline ends. There are 14 residues in the CDR3. Germline V gene sequence: CDR1 KGHSH, CDR2 LQKENI. Repertoires were generated with immunoSEQ multiplex PCR, while TCRdb's copy carries only in-frame clones and drops some. The sample consists of some 80,000 clones, roughly 90% of them appearing once. The data originate from a study of technical replicates of blood from a few donors. The sample comprised T cells isolated from PBMCs. The clonotype comes from a human donor in good health. The rearrangement uses TRBV18 and TRBJ1-1, with D unresolved. The CDR3 sequence is CASSPYKANTEAFF. CDR3 DNA: TGTGCCAGCTCACCATATAAAGCGAACACTGAAGCTTTCTTT.